A single sample gave rise to the 25 T cell receptor beta chains below, sequenced in a study of blood T cells in healthy people across ages. With a J-beta primer mix and a sample-barcoded 5' primer, a second PCR ran about 7 to 11 cycles. TCRdb processed the 5' RACE reads anew with MiXCR; each CDR3 protein has one entry. The table shows about 900,000 distinct CDR3 sequences, with around 46% occurring only once. The sample comprised blood. These TCRs come from a man younger than 40 in good health.

The V and J genes are TRBV4-2 and TRBJ2-6, with 7 bases that match TRBD2. Germline V gene lookup returns CDR1 LGHNA and CDR2 YNFKEQ. This CDR3 has 17 amino acids. Trimming cost V 1 base and J 1 base; bases outside gene matches: 4. CDR3 residues: CASSQGRGTSGANVLTF. The CDR3 DNA sequence: TGTGCCAGCAGCCAAGGGCGGGGGACTTCTGGGGCCAACGTCCTGACTTTC.

In its sample, this clonotype was seen once. It may be a read error: a sequence one base away is much more abundant. The CDR3 sequence is CVSSFRGNEQFF. Written as DNA, the CDR3 is TGTGTCAGCAGCTTCCGCGGGAATGAGCAGTTCTTC. The chain has TRBV6-2 or TRBV6-3 and TRBJ2-1; TRBD2 might be the D (5 bases). The CDR3 spans 12 residues. Germline V CDR1 and CDR2: MNHEY, SVGEGT.

The rearrangement links TRBV5-1 to TRBJ1-3; D not resolved. Trimming cost V 0 bases and J 3 bases, with 16 bases left between them. The CDR3 runs 17 residues. Germline assignment: CDR1 SGHRS and CDR2 YFSETQ. CDR3 coding DNA: TGCGCCAGCAGCTTGGAAAGAACGGGAGATCTTGGAAACACCATATATTTT. Its translation: CASSLERTGDLGNTIYF.

The chain couples TRBV2 to TRBJ2-5; 9 bases align to TRBD1. CDR3 length equals 14 residues. Germline CDR1 reads SNHLY; CDR2 reads FYNNEI. With V trimmed by 6 bases and J by 11 bases, 13 bases remained unmatched. CDR3 sequence reads: CASSTGTGFGEQYF. CDR3 nucleotide sequence: TGTGCCAGCAGCACGGGGACAGGGTTTGGGGAGCAGTACTTC.

This chain joins TRBV27 and TRBJ2-1; 7 bases map to TRBD1. CDR1 is MNHEY, CDR2 SMNVEV, per germline (reference sequence). The V and J ends lost 9 bases and 6 bases, in that order; junction bases with no gene match: 14. The CDR3 is 15 residues long. Written as DNA, the CDR3 is TGTGCCAGTCGCCTGACCCGACAGGGCCCCAATGAGCAGTTCTTC. Translating gives CASRLTRQGPNEQFF.

This clonotype was seen a handful of times. This chain connects TRBV7-2 to TRBJ1-5, with a tentative D call TRBD1 (6 bases). V shed 3 bases and J shed 4 bases, with 16 bases lying between them. CDR1 is SGHTA, CDR2 FQGNSA, per germline. The CDR3 covers 16 residues. The CDR3 DNA reads TGTGCCAGCAGCTTCCAAACAGGGATGGGAAATCAGCCCCAGCATTTT. Protein sequence: CASSFQTGMGNQPQHF.

V is TRBV28 and J is TRBJ1-6; unclear D gene. The germline gives CDR1 MDHEN, CDR2 SYDVKM. The CDR3 contains 14 residues. Trimming shortened V by 7 bases and J by 9 bases, and 16 bases separated the two germline ends. CDR3 sequence reads: CASTVGRTTSPLHF. CDR3 DNA: TGTGCCAGCACCGTAGGTCGGACGACTTCACCCCTCCACTTT.

This clonotype was observed a handful of times. The rearrangement joins TRBV6-5 to TRBJ2-5; weak D call: TRBD2 (6 bases). The CDR3 has 14 residues. Germline V gives CDR1 MNHEY, CDR2 SVGAGI. Trimming removed 2 bases from V and 1 base from J, with 8 bases in between. CDR3 loop: CASSYGGSQETQYF. The DNA for the CDR3 is TGTGCCAGCAGTTACGGAGGGAGCCAAGAGACCCAGTACTTC.

In regard to this clonotype: One end of the junction is discordant with germline, which a read error may explain. The chain recombines TRBV28 with TRBJ1-1; D gene uncertain. Per the germline V gene, CDR1 is MDHEN and CDR2 is SYDVKM. The CDR3 has 13 amino acids. CDR3 in DNA: TGTGCCAGCAGTTTATTCGAGAACACTGAACCTTTCTTT. Amino acid sequence: CASSLFENTEPFF.

This clonotype was seen only a few times. Here the CDR3 reads CASSTVPGVAKNIQYF. In DNA, the CDR3 is TGTGCCAGCAGTACGGTCCCAGGGGTTGCCAAAAACATTCAGTACTTC. The chain couples TRBV6-5 to TRBJ2-4; D might be TRBD1 (6 bases). Germline V CDR1 and CDR2: MNHEY, SVGAGI. The V and J ends lost 5 bases and 1 base respectively, with 15 bases between them. The CDR3 has 16 amino acids.

With respect to this clonotype: A read error may produce the germline difference seen at one junction end. The chain couples TRBV20-1 to TRBJ2-7; 8 positions agree with TRBD1. The length of the CDR3 is 15 residues. CDR1 DFQATT and CDR2 SNEGSKA come from the germline V gene (reference sequence). Here the CDR3 DNA reads TGCAGTGCTAGAGACACGGGACAGGACTCCCACGAGCAGTACTTC. Translation: CSARDTGQDSHEQYF.

This clonotype was detected only a few times. This chain joins TRBV19 and TRBJ2-3; no firm D call. Trimming took 1 base from V and 2 from J, leaving 13 bases between them. The CDR3 totals 16 residues. Germline values: CDR1 LNHDA, CDR2 SQIVND (reference sequence). CDR3 sequence: CASSIGIQRHTDTQYF. The CDR3 DNA reads TGTGCCAGTAGTATAGGTATACAGCGCCACACAGATACGCAGTATTTT.

In regard to this clonotype: Just one base apart from a much larger clone, this may be a read error. The genes are TRBV5-1 and TRBJ2-4; the match to TRBD2 covers 7 bases. The J call is uncertain, as TRBJ2-5 better fits the DNA end. Looked up from germline, CDR1 is SGHRS and CDR2 is YFSETQ. The CDR3 contains 13 residues. CDR3 bases: TGCGCCGGCAGCCGGGACTATCAAGAGACCCAGTACTTC. It translates to CAGSRDYQETQYF.

There are a few counts of this clonotype. The chain employs TRBV12-3 or TRBV12-4 and TRBJ2-3; perhaps TRBD2 as D (5 bases). Trimming removed 2 bases from V and 2 bases from J, with 11 bases in between. The CDR3 is 15 residues long. DNA of the CDR3: TGTGCCAGCAGTTTATATGGCGGGCTCACAGATACGCAGTATTTT. Translated: CASSLYGGLTDTQYF.

The chain employs TRBV20-1 and TRBJ2-2; D is possibly TRBD1 (6 bases). Germline V CDR1 and CDR2: DFQATT, SNEGSKA (reference sequence). V was shortened by 5 bases and J by 7 bases, with 14 bases between the two germline ends. The CDR3 runs 13 residues. DNA for the CDR3: TGCAGTGCTCCTTTACAGGGAGACGGGGAGCTGTTTTTT. It codes for CSAPLQGDGELFF.

This clonotype turned up a few times. V gene TRBV7-2 combines with J gene TRBJ2-1, with a possible D match to TRBD1 (6 bases). Trimming cost V 1 base and J 8 bases, with 18 bases left between them. CDR3 length: 16 amino acids. Germline V gene lookup returns CDR1 SGHTA and CDR2 FQGNSA. CDR3 sequence: CASSLEPRGRGDEQFF. CDR3 nucleotides: TGTGCCAGCAGCTTAGAGCCTCGGGGCAGGGGCGATGAGCAGTTCTTC.

This clonotype occurred a few times. The rearrangement uses TRBV20-1 and TRBJ1-2, with TRBD1 matching over 8 bases. V trimming: 0 bases; J trimming: 1 base; junction bases outside the gene matches: 10. CDR1 and CDR2 from the germline V gene are DFQATT and SNEGSKA (reference sequence). The CDR3 is made up of 17 amino acids. CDR3 DNA sequence: TGCAGTGCTAGAGAGAGCCAGGGGACAGGACTTAACTATGGCTACACCTTC. Encoded protein: CSARESQGTGLNYGYTF.

This clonotype turned up a few times. The gene calls are TRBV12-3 or TRBV12-4 and TRBJ2-3; no definite D call. With 5 bases removed from V and 2 bases from J, the gap between germline ends came to 11 bases. This CDR3 comprises 14 residues. The CDR3 protein is CASSPRRYTDTQYF. The CDR3 DNA follows: TGTGCCAGCAGTCCCCGCAGATACACAGATACGCAGTATTTT.

The chain employs TRBV24-1 and TRBJ2-1, with D tentatively TRBD2 (6 bases). V was trimmed by 0 bases and J by 9 bases, leaving 8 bases between them. The CDR3 sequence is 13 residues long. Germline-derived CDR1 and CDR2 are KGHDR and SFDVKD. This chain's CDR3 is CATSDLGRGEQFF. The DNA of the CDR3 is TGTGCCACCAGTGATTTGGGGCGGGGTGAGCAGTTCTTC.

The chain joins TRBV12-3 or TRBV12-4 to TRBJ2-3; D tentatively reads TRBD1 or TRBD2 (6 bases each). Trimming left V 6 bases short and J 0 bases short, with 16 bases between. There are 16 residues in the CDR3. Written as DNA, the CDR3 is TGTGCCAGCAGCCACAATCGGGGGCCTAGCACAGATACGCAGTATTTT. Amino acid sequence: CASSHNRGPSTDTQYF.

This clonotype has a handful of counts. The rearrangement joins TRBV5-1 to TRBJ2-5; 13 bases agree with TRBD2. Germline V gene sequence: CDR1 SGHRS, CDR2 YFSETQ. There are 16 residues in the CDR3. The V gene end was trimmed by 4 bases and the J gene end by 5 bases; junction bases not matched to a gene: 8. In DNA, the CDR3 is TGCGCCAGCAGCCCCGGGACTAGCGGGGCGTTGGAGACCCAGTACTTC. It translates to CASSPGTSGALETQYF. The variable domain in full, completed from reference TRBV5-1 and TRBJ2-5, reads KAGVTQTPRYLIKTRGQQVTLSCSPISGHRSVSWYQQTPGQGLQFLFEYFSETQRNKGNFPGRFSGRQFSNSRSEMNVSTLELGDSALYLCASSPGTSGALETQYFGPGTRLLVL.

The J gene is TRBJ1-4, the V gene TRBV29-1, with D possibly TRBD1 on 5 matching bases. The CDR3 covers 12 residues. Germline CDR1 and CDR2: SQVTM and ANQGSEA. Deletions cut 0 bases from V and 14 bases from J, with 13 bases between. CDR3 DNA: TGCAGCGTTGAAGATGCCGTAGGGGACCTGTTTTTT. Protein: CSVEDAVGDLFF.

This clonotype appeared a few times. J is TRBJ2-5 and V is TRBV7-2; D may be TRBD2 (7 bases). The CDR3 sequence is 14 residues long. V was cut by 2 bases and J by 5 bases, with 12 bases left in between. Germline loops: CDR1 SGHTA, CDR2 FQGNSA. The CDR3 reads CASSLRGASETQYF. Here the CDR3 DNA reads TGTGCCAGCAGCTTACGGGGGGCCTCTGAGACCCAGTACTTC. Filled out from reference TRBV7-2 and TRBJ2-5, the complete variable domain reads GAGVSQSPSNKVTEKGKDVELRCDPISGHTALYWYRQSLGQGLEFLIYFQGNSAPDKSGLPSDRFSAERTGGSVSTLTIQRTQQEDSAVYLCASSLRGASETQYFGPGTRLLVL.

This clonotype has only a few counts. The rearrangement uses TRBV24-1 and TRBJ2-7, with 8 nucleotides matching TRBD1. The CDR3 has 15 residues. Per the germline V gene, CDR1 is KGHDR and CDR2 is SFDVKD. The trim removed 6 bases at V and 5 bases at J, leaving 11 bases unmatched. The CDR3 region is CATSPRTGYFHEQYF. Here the CDR3 DNA reads TGTGCCACCAGTCCCAGGACAGGGTACTTCCACGAGCAGTACTTC.

V and J are TRBV28 and TRBJ1-2; D gene uncertain. Germline CDR1 MDHEN, CDR2 SYDVKM. The CDR3 totals 16 residues. V gave up 4 bases and J gave up 1 base, with 16 bases separating them. The CDR3 sequence is CASSSEGYGLNYGYTF. The CDR3 nucleotides read TGTGCCAGCAGTTCAGAAGGGTACGGTCTTAACTATGGCTACACCTTC.